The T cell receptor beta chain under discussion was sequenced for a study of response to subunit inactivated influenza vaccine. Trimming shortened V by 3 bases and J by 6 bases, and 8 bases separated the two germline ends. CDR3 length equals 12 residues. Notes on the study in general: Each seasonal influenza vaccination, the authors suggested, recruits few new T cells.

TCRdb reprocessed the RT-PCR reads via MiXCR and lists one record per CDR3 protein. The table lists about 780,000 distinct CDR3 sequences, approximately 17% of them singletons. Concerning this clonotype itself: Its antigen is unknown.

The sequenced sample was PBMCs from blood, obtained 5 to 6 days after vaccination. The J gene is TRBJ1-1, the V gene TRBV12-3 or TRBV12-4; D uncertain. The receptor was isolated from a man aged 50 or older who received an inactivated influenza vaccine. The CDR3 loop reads CASSFGFPEAFF. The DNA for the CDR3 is TGTGCCAGCAGTTTTGGGTTCCCTGAAGCTTTCTTT.